This TCR beta chain was captured by sequencing in a study of T-cell memory formation after mild COVID-19. Study details: Clustering of TCRs was largely donor specific.

TCRdb reprocessed the 5' RACE reads with MiXCR, giving one entry per CDR3 protein. This table holds roughly 250,000 distinct CDR3 sequences, roughly a sixth found once. Germline CDR1 MDHEN, CDR2 SYDVKM. The CDR3 is 15 residues long. The trim removed 2 bases at V and 5 bases at J, leaving 7 bases unmatched. Whole-study results and caveats: Contracting CD4+ clones sat mainly in CM and EM; CD8+ in EMRA. Unconfirmed was the SARS-CoV-2 specificity of second-wave clones that peaked on day 37. Contracting clones from day 15 to 85 had balanced CD4/CD8; later expanders favoured CD4+.

A remark on this clonotype: Its antigen remains unidentified.

The chain combines TRBV28 with TRBJ2-7; 9 bases are shared with TRBD2. The TCR comes from a man between 18 and 29 years old who had mild COVID-19 (a few samples of this study predate the infection). Cell type and time point are not known. The sequenced sample consisted of PBMCs or a T cell subset sorted from them (not recorded which). The CDR3 is CASSLGSGGVHEQYV. The CDR3 DNA is TGTGCCAGCAGTTTAGGTAGCGGGGGTGTCCACGAGCAGTACGTC.